A single sample is the source of the 20 T cell receptor beta chains below, sequenced in a study of OX40 agonist ivuxolimab in advanced cancers. Assay: immunoSEQ multiplex PCR; the TCRdb copy retains only in-frame clones and omits some. Found here are roughly 55,000 clones, approximately 80% of them singletons; the top ten hold around 4.5%. The sample in question was CD4+ or CD8+ T cells sorted from blood, obtained in a trial of the OX40 agonist ivuxolimab. These receptors originate from an adult with an advanced solid tumor such as melanoma, head and neck, liver or kidney cancer.

The CDR3 region is CASSFRRDEDTQYF. The CDR3 DNA reads TGTGCCAGCAGCTTCCGCAGGGACGAAGATACGCAGTATTTT. The chain combines TRBV7-9 with TRBJ2-3, with D possibly being TRBD1 or TRBD2 (5 bases each). Germline assignment: CDR1 SEHNR and CDR2 FQNEAQ (reference sequence). The V end lost 3 bases, the J end lost 5 bases, and 12 bases lay between the germline ends. This CDR3 has 14 residues.

The rearrangement joins TRBV5-1 to TRBJ2-3, with TRBD1 identical over 7 bases. The CDR3 extends over 15 amino acids. Germline CDR1 and CDR2: SGHRS and YFSETQ. V shed 4 bases and J 5 bases; nucleotides not matched to a gene: 10. The CDR3 DNA follows: TGCGCCAGCAGCCTTGTAGGGGGCGCGAAAGATACGCAGTATTTT. It is translated as CASSLVGGAKDTQYF.

The chain is built from TRBV4-1 and TRBJ1-5; 8 bases match TRBD1. The CDR3 consists of 16 residues. J was trimmed by 5 bases and V by 6 bases; bases with no gene match: 12. From germline, CDR1 is MGHRA and CDR2 YSYEKL. CDR3 in amino acids: CASSRVPGQVDQPQHF. DNA for the CDR3: TGCGCCAGCAGTCGGGTACCGGGACAGGTTGATCAGCCCCAGCATTTT.

This chain connects TRBV7-8 to TRBJ2-7; D remains ambiguous. This CDR3 spans 16 amino acids. Trimming took 5 bases from V and 5 from J, leaving 22 bases between them. Germline lookup yields CDR1 SGHVS and CDR2 FQNEAQ. In DNA, the CDR3 is TGTGCCAGCAGCCCAAACGAGGTGGCAGCCAGGAACGAGCAGTACTTC. Protein: CASSPNEVAARNEQYF.

V gene TRBV19 combines with J gene TRBJ1-2; D is perhaps TRBD1 (5 bases). This CDR3 has 15 amino acids. Germline V lookup: CDR1 LNHDA, CDR2 SQIVND (reference sequence). Deletions cut 5 bases from V and 5 bases from J, with 18 bases between. The CDR3 reads CASSDGGRARYGYTF. The CDR3 DNA reads TGTGCCAGTAGTGATGGAGGCAGGGCTCGGTATGGCTACACCTTC.

The chain has TRBV7-9 and TRBJ2-3, with 7 bases matching TRBD2. V trimming: 0 bases; J trimming: 2 bases; junction bases outside the gene matches: 5. This CDR3 has 16 residues. Germline CDR1 and CDR2: SEHNR and FQNEAQ (reference sequence). CDR3 region: CASSLAGGTITDTQYF. The CDR3, as DNA: TGTGCCAGCAGCTTAGCGGGGGGGACTATCACAGATACGCAGTATTTT.

CDR3 DNA sequence: TGTGCCAGCAGCTCACAAAATCCCTCGGACGGGGAGCTGTTTTTT. Protein: CASSSQNPSDGELFF. V and J are TRBV7-3 and TRBJ2-2; D remains ambiguous. The CDR3 covers 15 residues. Germline V gene lookup returns CDR1 SGHTA and CDR2 FQGTGA. Trimming left V 4 bases short and J 7 bases short, with 16 bases between.

The count of this clone is one. The CDR3 here is CASSPQGDTEAFF. CDR3 nucleotide sequence: TGTGCCAGCAGTCCACAGGGGGACACTGAAGCTTTCTTT. This chain uses TRBV27 with TRBJ1-1, with 8 bases lining up with TRBD1. Germline CDR1 and CDR2: MNHEY and SMNVEV (reference sequence). The CDR3 has 13 amino acids. The junction had 2 bases not matched to a gene; V was cut back by 5 bases and J by 3 bases.

The gene calls are TRBV6-5 and TRBJ1-1, with D possibly being TRBD1 (5 bases). The germline gives CDR1 MNHEY, CDR2 SVGAGI. CDR3 length: 13 residues. Trimming left V 4 bases short and J 4 bases short, with 10 bases between. For the CDR3, the DNA is TGTGCCAGCAGTTTGGGGGAGGGCACTGAAGCTTTCTTT. This encodes CASSLGEGTEAFF.

The chain combines TRBV5-1 with TRBJ1-1, with D possibly TRBD1 on 5 matching bases. The germline CDR1 and CDR2 sequences are SGHRS and YFSETQ. This CDR3 is 15 amino acids long. Trimming removed 2 bases from V and 0 bases from J, with 11 bases in between. DNA for the CDR3: TGCGCCAGCAGCTTACAGGCTACCCTGAACACTGAAGCTTTCTTT. Protein: CASSLQATLNTEAFF.

This clone has just one count. This chain uses TRBV5-5 with TRBJ2-2; 11 bases agree with TRBD1. The CDR3 runs 16 residues. Losses at the gene ends were 2 bases for V and 7 bases for J; bases not matched to a gene: 7. Germline V gives CDR1 SGHKS, CDR2 YYEKEE (reference sequence). The CDR3 sequence is CASSLTGQGAVGELFF. The CDR3 region has the DNA TGTGCCAGCAGCTTAACAGGACAGGGGGCGGTCGGGGAGCTGTTTTTT.

This chain connects TRBV7-2 to TRBJ2-1; 8 nucleotides align to TRBD2. The CDR3 runs 16 residues. The V and J ends lost 0 bases and 4 bases, in that order; junction bases with no gene match: 5. Germline values: CDR1 SGHTA, CDR2 FQGNSA. The CDR3 region is CASSLAPAGVYNEQFF. The CDR3 nucleotides read TGTGCCAGCAGCTTAGCGCCAGCGGGGGTTTACAATGAGCAGTTCTTC.

The chain is built from TRBV29-1 and TRBJ1-1; D remains ambiguous. The CDR3 length is 14 residues. The germline V gene has CDR1 SQVTM and CDR2 ANQGSEA. V gave up 7 bases and J gave up 3 bases, with 18 bases separating them. The CDR3, as DNA: TGCAGCGCCCGGGAAGGCAGATGGGACACTGAAGCTTTCTTT. Translated: CSAREGRWDTEAFF.

The chain joins TRBV11-2 to TRBJ2-5; the match to TRBD1 covers 7 bases. Germline V CDR1 and CDR2: SGHAT, FQNNGV. V shed 6 bases and J 5 bases; nucleotides not matched to a gene: 12. This CDR3 has 15 residues. CDR3 loop: CASRQMTGSGETQYF. The CDR3 nucleotides are TGTGCCAGCAGACAGATGACAGGGTCGGGGGAGACCCAGTACTTC.

This rearrangement joins TRBV28 to TRBJ1-2; D is undetermined. The CDR3 extends over 17 amino acids. V was trimmed by 1 base and J by 4 bases, leaving 19 bases between them. Per germline, CDR1 MDHEN and CDR2 SYDVKM. CDR3 in DNA: TGTGCCAGCAGTTTATCGGTTCGGGGAGAATTCGGCTATGGCTACACCTTC. Protein product: CASSLSVRGEFGYGYTF.

About this clone: The sample has other DNA sequences that encode this CDR3 too. The rearrangement links TRBV27 to TRBJ2-3, with D maybe TRBD2 (7 bases). The CDR3 length is 15 residues. CDR1 is MNHEY and CDR2 is SMNVEV in the germline V gene (reference sequence). The V end lost 6 bases, the J end lost 1 base, and 14 bases lay between the germline ends. Here the CDR3 reads CASRGGRSGTDTQYF. CDR3 DNA sequence: TGTGCCAGCAGGGGGGGGCGGAGTGGCACAGATACGCAGTATTTT.

The rearrangement uses TRBV6-5 and TRBJ1-2; 7 nucleotides match TRBD1. Trimming at V came to 6 bases and at J to 7 bases, leaving 5 bases not matched to a gene. This CDR3 has 12 amino acids. Germline loops: CDR1 MNHEY, CDR2 SVGAGI. The CDR3 here is CASRRGPGGYTF. The DNA of the CDR3 is TGTGCCAGCAGGAGGGGGCCTGGTGGCTACACCTTC.

The chain uses TRBV6-6 and TRBJ2-1; the D call may be TRBD1 or TRBD2 (7 bases each). CDR3 length equals 15 residues. V lost 0 bases, J lost 4 bases, and 10 bases lay in between. Germline-derived CDR1 and CDR2 are MNHNY and SVGAGI (reference sequence). CDR3 DNA: TGTGCCAGCAGTTACTCCCAGGGGGGGTACAATGAGCAGTTCTTC. The encoded protein is CASSYSQGGYNEQFF.

This clone has a single count. V and J are TRBV5-4 and TRBJ1-1; D might be TRBD1 (5 bases). V lost 6 bases to trimming and J lost 4 bases, with 16 bases between them. CDR1 and CDR2 (germline): SGHNT, YYREEE (reference sequence). The CDR3 is made up of 14 amino acids. The CDR3, as DNA: TGTGCCAGCACCCGGACGGGGACGGGCACTGAAGCTTTCTTT. Translated, it gives CASTRTGTGTEAFF.

This clone was detected once. The rearrangement uses TRBV5-8 and TRBJ2-7, with 9 bases fitting TRBD2. The V segment lost 4 bases and the J segment 1 base; nucleotides outside the gene matches: 6. From germline, CDR1 is SGHTS and CDR2 YDEGEE. The CDR3 loop spans 15 amino acids. The CDR3 bases are TGTGCCAGCAGCCAAGGACTAGCGCCTTCCTACGAGCAGTACTTC. This encodes CASSQGLAPSYEQYF.